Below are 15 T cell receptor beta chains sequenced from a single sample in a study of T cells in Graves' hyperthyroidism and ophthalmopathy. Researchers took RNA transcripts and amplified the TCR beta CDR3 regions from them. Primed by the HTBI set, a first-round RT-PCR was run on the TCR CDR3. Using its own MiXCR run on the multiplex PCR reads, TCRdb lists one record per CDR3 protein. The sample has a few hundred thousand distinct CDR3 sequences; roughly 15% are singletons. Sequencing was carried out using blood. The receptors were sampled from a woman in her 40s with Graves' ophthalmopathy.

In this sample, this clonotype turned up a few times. The CDR3 reads CASLGLAGGPFTDTQYF. Written as DNA, the CDR3 is TGCGCCAGCTTAGGACTAGCGGGAGGGCCTTTCACAGATACGCAGTATTTT. The chain combines TRBV10-2 with TRBJ2-3; 15 nucleotides agree with TRBD2. With 8 bases clipped from V and 2 bases from J, the junction kept 8 bases outside the gene matches. Looked up from germline, CDR1 is WSHSY and CDR2 is SAAADI. This CDR3 has 17 residues.

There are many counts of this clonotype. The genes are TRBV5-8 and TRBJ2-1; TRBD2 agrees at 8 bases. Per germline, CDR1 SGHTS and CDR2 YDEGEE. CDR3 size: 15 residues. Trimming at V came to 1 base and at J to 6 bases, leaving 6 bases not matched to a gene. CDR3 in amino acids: CASSLNGGEGNEQFF. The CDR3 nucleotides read TGTGCCAGCAGCTTGAACGGGGGGGAGGGCAATGAGCAGTTCTTC. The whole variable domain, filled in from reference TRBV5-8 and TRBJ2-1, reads EAGVTQSPTHLIKTRGQQATLRCSPISGHTSVYWYQQALGLGLQFLLWYDEGEERNRGNFPPRFSGRQFPNYSSELNVNALELEDSALYLCASSLNGGEGNEQFFGPGTRLTVL.

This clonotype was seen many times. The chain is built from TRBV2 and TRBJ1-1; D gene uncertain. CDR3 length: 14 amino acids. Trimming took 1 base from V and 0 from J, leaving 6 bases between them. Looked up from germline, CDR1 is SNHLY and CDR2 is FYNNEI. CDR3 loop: CASSEGRLNTEAFF. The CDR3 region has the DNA TGTGCCAGCAGTGAAGGACGGCTGAACACTGAAGCTTTCTTT.

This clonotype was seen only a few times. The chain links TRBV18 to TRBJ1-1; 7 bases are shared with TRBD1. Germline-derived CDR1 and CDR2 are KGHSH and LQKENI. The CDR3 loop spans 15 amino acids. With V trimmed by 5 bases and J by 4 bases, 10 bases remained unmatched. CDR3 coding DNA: TGTGCCAGCTCATCTCAAGGGGGCGCGGGCACTGAAGCTTTCTTT. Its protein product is CASSSQGGAGTEAFF.

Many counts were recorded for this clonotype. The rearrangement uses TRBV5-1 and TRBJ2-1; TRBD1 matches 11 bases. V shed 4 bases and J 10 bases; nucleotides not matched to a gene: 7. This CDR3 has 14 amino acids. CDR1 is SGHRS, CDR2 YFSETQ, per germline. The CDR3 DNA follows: TGCGCCAGCAGCAAGGACAGGGGGCAAGGGGAGCAGTTCTTC. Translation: CASSKDRGQGEQFF. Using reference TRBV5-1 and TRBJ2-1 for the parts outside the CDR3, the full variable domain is KAGVTQTPRYLIKTRGQQVTLSCSPISGHRSVSWYQQTPGQGLQFLFEYFSETQRNKGNFPGRFSGRQFSNSRSEMNVSTLELGDSALYLCASSKDRGQGEQFFGPGTRLTVL.

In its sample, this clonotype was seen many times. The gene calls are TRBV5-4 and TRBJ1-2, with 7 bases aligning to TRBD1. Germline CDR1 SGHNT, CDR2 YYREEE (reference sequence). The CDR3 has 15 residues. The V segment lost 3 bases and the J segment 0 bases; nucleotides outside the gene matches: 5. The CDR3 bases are TGTGCCAGCAGCTCAGGGACAGCCGCTAACTATGGCTACACCTTC. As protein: CASSSGTAANYGYTF.

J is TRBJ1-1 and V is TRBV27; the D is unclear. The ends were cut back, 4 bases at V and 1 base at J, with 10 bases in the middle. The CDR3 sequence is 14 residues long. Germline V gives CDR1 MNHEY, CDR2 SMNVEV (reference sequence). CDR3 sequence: CASSWSRANTEAFF. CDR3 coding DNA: TGTGCCAGCAGTTGGTCCCGGGCGAACACTGAAGCTTTCTTT.

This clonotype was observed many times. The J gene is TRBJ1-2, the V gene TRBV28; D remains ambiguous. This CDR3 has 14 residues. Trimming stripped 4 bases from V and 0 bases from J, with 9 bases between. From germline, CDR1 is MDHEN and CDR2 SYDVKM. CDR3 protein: CASSWAETNYGYTF. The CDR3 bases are TGTGCCAGCAGTTGGGCAGAAACTAACTATGGCTACACCTTC.

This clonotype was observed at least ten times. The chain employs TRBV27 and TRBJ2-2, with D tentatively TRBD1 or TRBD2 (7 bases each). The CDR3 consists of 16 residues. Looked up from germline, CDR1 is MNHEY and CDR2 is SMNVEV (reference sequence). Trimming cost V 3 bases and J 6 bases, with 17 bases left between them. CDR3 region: CASSFRPRGGAGELFF. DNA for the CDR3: TGTGCCAGCAGTTTTCGGCCCAGGGGGGGAGCCGGGGAGCTGTTTTTT.

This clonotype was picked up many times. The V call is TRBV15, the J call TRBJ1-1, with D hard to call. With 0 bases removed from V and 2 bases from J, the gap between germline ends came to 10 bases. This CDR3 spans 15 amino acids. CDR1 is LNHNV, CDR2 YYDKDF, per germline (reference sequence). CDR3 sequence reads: CATSRDLTRNTEAFF. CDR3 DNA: TGTGCCACCAGCAGAGATCTAACCCGTAACACTGAAGCTTTCTTT.

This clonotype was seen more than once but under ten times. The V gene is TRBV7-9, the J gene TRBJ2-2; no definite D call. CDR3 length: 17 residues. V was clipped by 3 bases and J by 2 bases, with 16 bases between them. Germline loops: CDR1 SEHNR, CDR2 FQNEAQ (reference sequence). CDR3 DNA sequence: TGTGCCAGCAGCTTCGCCTCTTCGAGGCGCAACACCGGGGAGCTGTTTTTT. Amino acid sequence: CASSFASSRRNTGELFF.

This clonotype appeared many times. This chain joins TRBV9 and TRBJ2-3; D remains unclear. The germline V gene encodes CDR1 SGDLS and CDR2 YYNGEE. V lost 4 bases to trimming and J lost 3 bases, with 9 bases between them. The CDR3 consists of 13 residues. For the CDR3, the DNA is TGTGCCAGCAGCCCGAAGAGAACAGATACGCAGTATTTT. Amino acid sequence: CASSPKRTDTQYF.

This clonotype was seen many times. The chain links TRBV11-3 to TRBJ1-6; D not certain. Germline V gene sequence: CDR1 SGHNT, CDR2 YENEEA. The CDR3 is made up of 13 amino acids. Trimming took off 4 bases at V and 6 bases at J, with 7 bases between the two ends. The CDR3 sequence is CASSSNFNSPLHF. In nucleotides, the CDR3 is TGTGCCAGCAGCTCAAATTTTAATTCACCCCTCCACTTT.

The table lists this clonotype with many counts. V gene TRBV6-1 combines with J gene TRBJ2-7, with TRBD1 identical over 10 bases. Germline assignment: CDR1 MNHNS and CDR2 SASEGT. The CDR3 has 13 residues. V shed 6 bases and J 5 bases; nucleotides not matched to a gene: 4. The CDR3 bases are TGTGCCAGCAGGCCGACAGGGGGCGACGAGCAGTACTTC. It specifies CASRPTGGDEQYF.

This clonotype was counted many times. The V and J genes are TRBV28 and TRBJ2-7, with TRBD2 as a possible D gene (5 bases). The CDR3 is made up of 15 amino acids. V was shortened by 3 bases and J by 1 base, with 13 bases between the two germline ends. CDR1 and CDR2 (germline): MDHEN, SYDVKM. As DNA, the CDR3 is TGTGCCAGCAGTTTTAGGTCGACGGGGTCCTACGAGCAGTACTTC. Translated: CASSFRSTGSYEQYF.